Described below is a single T cell receptor (beta chain) sequence and its context. Its antigen is as yet unknown. Sequencing was performed with immunoSEQ multiplex PCR; in TCRdb, only in-frame clones are kept and a portion is missing. The sample lists 150,000 or so clones, about nine tenths occurring once. The sample comes from a study of T cell responses to AZD1222 COVID-19 vaccine. Study details: Pooling covered second doses at about 4 or about 12 weeks. Study-level points and caveats: Females outnumbered males among donors, who were mostly white British; clonal diversity was possibly underestimated. Baseline seropositivity characterized only a handful of AZD1222 recipients. In all cases, repertoires were sampled only after the peak T cell response.

This CDR3 comprises 16 residues. Germline CDR1 MRHNA, CDR2 SNTAGT. V shed 3 bases and J shed 0 bases, with 15 bases lying between them. The receptor's source is an adult in good health. J is TRBJ2-7 and V is TRBV6-4, with D possibly being TRBD1 (6 bases). This material consisted of peripheral blood, taken on day 0 of AZD1222 vaccination. As DNA, the CDR3 is TGTGCCAGCAGTGAATACGGGACACGAACCTCCTACGAGCAGTACTTC. It yields the protein CASSEYGTRTSYEQYF.